The next 22 T cell receptor beta chains were all read from a single sample in a study of T cells expressing NK-cell markers. TCRdb re-called the 5' RACE reads; every CDR3 protein appears as one record, without DNA. In total, the table holds 300,000 to 500,000 distinct CDR3 sequences. Input material: blood T cells: a sorted CD56 or NKG2C T cell subset, CD4+ or CD8+ T cells, or bulk PBMC T cells (not recorded which). These receptors were taken from a woman between 45 and 60 years old in good health.

The CDR3 is CASRPGQDPTYEQYF. The rearrangement joins TRBV5-1 to TRBJ2-7; the TRBD1 assignment by TCRdb is unverifiable without DNA. Per the germline V gene, CDR1 is SGHRS and CDR2 is YFSETQ. The CDR3 sequence is 15 residues long.

This chain joins TRBV7-6 and TRBJ2-7. The CDR3 sequence is 13 residues long. From germline, CDR1 is SGHVS and CDR2 FNYEAQ. The CDR3 protein is CASSLENGYEQYF. The full variable domain, its missing parts supplied by reference TRBV7-6 and TRBJ2-7, is GAGVSQSPRYKVTKRGQDVALRCDPISGHVSLYWYRQALGQGPEFLTYFNYEAQQDKSGLPNDRFSAERPEGSISTLTIQRTEQRDSAMYRCASSLENGYEQYFGPGTRLTVT.

The chain is built from TRBV19 and TRBJ1-4. The CDR3 loop spans 15 amino acids. CDR1 is LNHDA and CDR2 is SQIVND in the germline V gene (reference sequence). The CDR3 region is CASSSGGSANEKLFF.

This sequence joins TRBV24-1 and TRBJ2-1; TCRdb's D call, TRBD1, is unchecked because there is no DNA. The CDR3 covers 14 residues. Germline V CDR1 and CDR2: KGHDR, SFDVKD. This chain's CDR3 is CATSALRTPGEQFF.

The chain couples TRBV20-1 to TRBJ1-5. This CDR3 comprises 13 residues. Per the germline V gene, CDR1 is DFQATT and CDR2 is SNEGSKA (reference sequence). The CDR3: CSAREGSLGPQHF.

The V call is TRBV7-3, the J call TRBJ2-1; the TCRdb call, TRBD2, lacks DNA for checking. The CDR3 runs to 16 residues. Looked up from germline, CDR1 is SGHTA and CDR2 is FQGTGA. The CDR3 region is CASSGASGATYNEQFF.

This chain uses TRBV4-1 with TRBJ2-4; the D call of TRBD1 rests on TCRdb alone, since no DNA is present to check it. Germline-derived CDR1 and CDR2 are MGHRA and YSYEKL. This CDR3 comprises 17 residues. The CDR3 spells CASSQPQVQGTKNIQYF.

This chain uses TRBV6-5 with TRBJ2-3; TCRdb names TRBD2, which stays unverified in the absence of DNA. The CDR3 is made up of 15 amino acids. Looked up from germline, CDR1 is MNHEY and CDR2 is SVGAGI. CDR3 region: CASSISGRARDTQYF.

The chain links TRBV29-1 to TRBJ1-4; TCRdb gives TRBD1 as the D gene, but with no DNA this cannot be confirmed. The CDR3 runs to 14 residues. CDR1 is SQVTM and CDR2 is ANQGSEA in the germline V gene. CDR3 in amino acids: CSVTRQTSYEKLFF.

This chain links TRBV27 with TRBJ2-2. CDR3 size: 13 residues. The germline CDR1 and CDR2 sequences are MNHEY and SMNVEV (reference sequence). CDR3: CASRRLTTGELFF.

V is TRBV11-2 and J is TRBJ2-5; the D call from TCRdb, TRBD1, cannot be confirmed without DNA. Germline CDR1 SGHAT, CDR2 FQNNGV. This CDR3 contains 14 residues. Here the CDR3 reads CASSLGQTKRTQYF.

The chain joins TRBV11-2 to TRBJ2-1; TCRdb's assignment of TRBD2 cannot be checked, as there is no DNA. CDR3 length: 14 amino acids. The germline V gene has CDR1 SGHAT and CDR2 FQNNGV. The CDR3 sequence is CASSPWTRAGEQFF.

This chain links TRBV12-3 or TRBV12-4 with TRBJ2-5; lacking DNA, the TRBD1 call made by TCRdb goes unchecked. The CDR3 runs 17 residues. This chain's CDR3 is CASSDQSGTGGAETQYF.

The CDR3 loop reads CSARGTGRDEKLFF. The chain employs TRBV20-1 and TRBJ1-4; TCRdb calls TRBD1, which cannot be checked without DNA. This CDR3 has 14 amino acids. CDR1 is DFQATT, CDR2 SNEGSKA, per germline (reference sequence).

The chain is built from TRBV7-6 and TRBJ2-5; with no DNA, the TCRdb D assignment of TRBD1 cannot be verified. Germline assignment: CDR1 SGHVS and CDR2 FNYEAQ. The CDR3 length is 16 residues. The CDR3 spells CASSFGAGGDQETQYF. The whole variable domain, remainder taken from reference TRBV7-6 and TRBJ2-5, is GAGVSQSPRYKVTKRGQDVALRCDPISGHVSLYWYRQALGQGPEFLTYFNYEAQQDKSGLPNDRFSAERPEGSISTLTIQRTEQRDSAMYRCASSFGAGGDQETQYFGPGTRLLVL.

V and J are TRBV5-5 and TRBJ2-3; no DNA is available, so the TRBD2 call from TCRdb remains unchecked. Germline V gives CDR1 SGHKS, CDR2 YYEKEE (reference sequence). The CDR3 has 16 residues. Here the CDR3 reads CASSSRLTSGTDTQYF.

This rearrangement joins TRBV25-1 to TRBJ2-4; as DNA is missing, the TRBD1 call by TCRdb cannot be tested. The CDR3 contains 18 residues. Germline CDR1 is MGHDK and CDR2 is SYGVNS. The chain's CDR3 is CASSESGTGALAKNIQYF. The full variable domain, rest sourced from reference TRBV25-1 and TRBJ2-4, is EADIYQTPRYLVIGTGKKITLECSQTMGHDKMYWYQQDPGMELHLIHYSYGVNSTEKGDLSSESTVSRIRTEHFPLTLESARPSHTSQYLCASSESGTGALAKNIQYFGAGTRLSVL.

The chain has TRBV7-9 and TRBJ2-3; TCRdb designates TRBD2, a call that cannot be tested without DNA. The CDR3 length is 16 residues. The V gene's germline CDR1 is SEHNR and CDR2 FQNEAQ (reference sequence). The CDR3 spells CASSLGLAGVTDTQYF.

The rearrangement joins TRBV11-2 to TRBJ2-6; TCRdb's D gene call, TRBD2, goes unchecked for lack of DNA. Germline V CDR1 and CDR2: SGHAT, FQNNGV. The CDR3 has 18 amino acids. This CDR3 is CASTFLAGIPSGANVLTF. The complete variable domain, with remaining parts taken from reference TRBV11-2 and TRBJ2-6, reads EAGVAQSPRYKIIEKRQSVAFWCNPISGHATLYWYQQILGQGPKLLIQFQNNGVVDDSQLPKDRFSAERLKGVDSTLKIQPAKLEDSAVYLCASTFLAGIPSGANVLTFGAGSRLTVL.

The chain combines TRBV5-6 with TRBJ2-2; TCRdb's D call, TRBD1, is unchecked because there is no DNA. Germline lookup yields CDR1 SGHDT and CDR2 YYEEEE. There are 16 residues in the CDR3. CDR3 in amino acids: CASSEGRGRGTGELFF. The full variable domain, completed using reference TRBV5-6 and TRBJ2-2, is DAGVTQSPTHLIKTRGQQVTLRCSPKSGHDTVSWYQQALGQGPQFIFQYYEEEERQRGNFPDRFSGHQFPNYSSELNVNALLLGDSALYLCASSEGRGRGTGELFFGEGSRLTVL.

This chain uses TRBV19 with TRBJ2-3; the TCRdb call, TRBD2, lacks DNA for checking. The CDR3 extends over 16 amino acids. Germline loops: CDR1 LNHDA, CDR2 SQIVND (reference sequence). The CDR3 region is CASSLPGLAATDTQYF.

This chain connects TRBV7-3 to TRBJ2-1; there is no DNA to check the TCRdb D call of TRBD1. The CDR3 consists of 14 residues. CDR1 and CDR2 (germline): SGHTA, FQGTGA. The CDR3 sequence is CASSLNRKGNEQFF. Using reference TRBV7-3 and TRBJ2-1 for the parts outside the CDR3, the full variable domain is GAGVSQTPSNKVTEKGKYVELRCDPISGHTALYWYRQSLGQGPEFLIYFQGTGAADDSGLPNDRFFAVRPEGSVSTLKIQRTERGDSAVYLCASSLNRKGNEQFFGPGTRLTVL.